This TCR beta chain came from a study of cytomegalovirus exposure and HLA in healthy donors. With regard to this clone: Its antigen is still unknown.

Points from the study as a whole: A later analysis found common viral pathogens apparently linked to several of the most significant clusters.

The PCR had 60 Vbeta and 13 Jbeta primers. The repertoire was sequenced with immunoSEQ multiplex PCR; TCRdb's copy has only in-frame clones and lacks some. The sample lists about 92,000 clones, just under 70% occurring once. CDR1 and CDR2 (germline): MRHNA, SNTAGT. After removal of 2 bases from V and 7 bases from J, the junction contained 7 bases not matched to a gene. CDR3 length: 15 amino acids. Sequenced sample: PBMCs. The chain recombines TRBV6-4 with TRBJ1-2; 10 positions agree with TRBD1. This clonotype originated in a middle-aged man in good health and CMV-seronegative. CDR3 in amino acids: CASSDTDRGDGGYTF. The CDR3 bases are TGTGCCAGCAGTGACACGGACAGGGGGGATGGTGGCTACACCTTC.